This TCR beta chain was captured in a study of T cell responses to AZD1222 COVID-19 vaccine. The protocol was immunoSEQ multiplex PCR, while the TCRdb copy is restricted to in-frame clones and leaves out a portion. The table includes over 120,000 clones, roughly nine tenths detected once. For this clone: Its matching antigen is unknown.

Study-level findings and limits: Clonal diversity may have been underestimated in mostly white British donors.

Deletions cut 0 bases from V and 5 bases from J, with 26 bases between. Germline V gene data show CDR1 as SGHDN and CDR2 as FVKESK. CDR3 length equals 21 residues. The rearrangement joins TRBV14 to TRBJ1-6, with D possibly TRBD1 on 5 matching bases. This receptor was identified in an adult in good health. The specimen was peripheral blood, collected on day 0 of AZD1222 vaccination. The CDR3 DNA is TGTGCCAGCAGCCAAGATTTCTACGGGACGGGAGGTGGGATCGATAATTCACCCCTCCACTTT. This translates into CASSQDFYGTGGGIDNSPLHF.